This entry describes one TCR beta chain. Followed over time, Seattle patients had been enrolled while infection was active. This CDR3 has 13 residues. The germline gives CDR1 SGHRS, CDR2 YFSETQ. J was trimmed by 5 bases and V by 3 bases; bases with no gene match: 3. This sample was included in a study of blood T cell repertoires in COVID-19. Study information: Nucleic acid was either cDNA or gDNA, and it came from T cells, B-cell-depleted T cells, or PBMCs.

Per the original methods: Quantification of nucleated cells was approximated via reference gene primer amplification. Only in-frame clones appear in the TCRdb table, and some are missing; sequencing was by immunoSEQ multiplex PCR. The V and J calls and clone size were taken over from that table, and D and trimming were inferred from the DNA. The sample comprises fewer than 200,000 clones, 80% to 90% of which are singletons, and under 7% rests with the top ten. The chain recombines TRBV5-1 with TRBJ2-5; TRBD1 agrees at 8 bases. Sequenced input: peripheral blood. This clonotype originated in a woman between 45 and 65 years old with COVID-19, enrolled during active disease. In DNA form, the CDR3 reads TGCGCCAGCAGCTCGGACAGGGACGAGACCCAGTACTTC. Its translation is CASSSDRDETQYF.